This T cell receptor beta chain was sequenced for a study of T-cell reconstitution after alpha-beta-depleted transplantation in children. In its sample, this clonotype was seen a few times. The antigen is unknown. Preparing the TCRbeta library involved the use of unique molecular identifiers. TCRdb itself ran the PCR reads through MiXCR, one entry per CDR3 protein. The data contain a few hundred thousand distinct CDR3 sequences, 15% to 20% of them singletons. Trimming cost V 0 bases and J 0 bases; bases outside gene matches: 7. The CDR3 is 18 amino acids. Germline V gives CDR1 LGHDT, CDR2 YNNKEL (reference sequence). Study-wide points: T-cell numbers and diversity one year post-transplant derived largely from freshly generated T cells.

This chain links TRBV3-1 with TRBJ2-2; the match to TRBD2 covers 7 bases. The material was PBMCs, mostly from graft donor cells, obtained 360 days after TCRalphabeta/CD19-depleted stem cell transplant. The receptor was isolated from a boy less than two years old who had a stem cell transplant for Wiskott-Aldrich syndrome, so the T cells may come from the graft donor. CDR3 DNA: TGTGCCAGCAGCCAAGATGTTTGGCTAGCGGCGAACACCGGGGAGCTGTTTTTT. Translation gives CASSQDVWLAANTGELFF. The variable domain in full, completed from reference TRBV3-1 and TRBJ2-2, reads DTAVSQTPKYLVTQMGNDKSIKCEQNLGHDTMYWYKQDSKKFLKIMFSYNNKELIINETVPNRFSPKSPDKAHLNLHINSLELGDSAVYFCASSQDVWLAANTGELFFGEGSRLTVL.